This T cell receptor beta chain was found in a study of cytotoxic CD8 clonotypes in ibrutinib-treated CLL. TCR beta library input comprised around 2 micrograms of genomic DNA from cryopreserved PBMCs. A 1 in 200,000 to 1 in 1 million T cell depth was the sequencing target. Generated by immunoSEQ multiplex PCR, the TCRdb table keeps only in-frame clones and is missing some. The sample has over 130,000 clones, around 81% seen once. The material was PBMCs, obtained after 36 months of ibrutinib treatment. This clonotype was sampled from a human donor with chronic lymphocytic leukemia.

CDR3 bases: TGTGCCAGCATCTCGCGGGGCCAGGGGGCCGGAGAGACCCAGTACTTC. The encoded protein is CASISRGQGAGETQYF. The gene calls are TRBV6-6 and TRBJ2-5; the match to TRBD1 covers 8 bases. This CDR3 has 16 amino acids. Germline V gene lookup returns CDR1 MNHNY and CDR2 SVGAGI (reference sequence). J was trimmed by 4 bases and V by 7 bases; bases with no gene match: 14.